The rows below give T cell receptor beta chains drawn from one sample of a study of T cell clones after liver transplantation. Clones were read by immunoSEQ multiplex PCR, and TCRdb kept only the in-frame ones, dropping some. The sample records roughly 120,000 clones, 90% being singletons. Sequencing used CD4+ T cells from blood, obtained 12 months after liver transplant. The source of these receptors is a human patient who received a liver transplant. T cells may partly derive from the graft donor. CDR3s include the opening cysteine and the closing phenylalanine or tryptophan. The D gene is left open where the match is weak. Rows may omit the clone size; those that give it use once, few, many or a size class.

DNA: TGCGCCAGCAGCTTGGAAGGTCTCGGTAACAATGAGCAGTTCTTC
CDR3: CASSLEGLGNNEQFF
size: -
J: TRBJ2-1
V: TRBV5-1
D: -

DNA: TGCAGCGTCGTACCGGGACAGACTAGCACAGATACGCAGTATTTT
CDR3: CSVVPGQTSTDTQYF
size: -
J: TRBJ2-3
V: TRBV29-1
D: TRBD1

DNA: TGCAGCGCGTACGAAGCTGGCGGTAACTATGGCTACACCTTC
CDR3: CSAYEAGGNYGYTF
size: -
J: TRBJ1-2
V: TRBV29-1
D: -

DNA: TGTGCCAGCGGGGGAGTGGGGCCCGGGGAGCTGTTTTTT
CDR3: CASGGVGPGELFF
size: once
J: TRBJ2-2
V: TRBV25-1
D: -

DNA: TGCGCCAGCAGCACCGGCTCCTACGAGCAGTACTTC
CDR3: CASSTGSYEQYF
size: -
J: TRBJ2-7
V: TRBV5-1
D: -

DNA: TGTGCCAGCAGTCCCCCTGCCTTGGAGGGAGATACGCAGTATTTT
CDR3: CASSPPALEGDTQYF
size: -
J: TRBJ2-3
V: TRBV27
D: -

DNA: TGTGCCAGCAGCCAGGGACTAGCGGGGTACAATGAGCAGTTCTTC
CDR3: CASSQGLAGYNEQFF
size: -
J: TRBJ2-1
V: TRBV11-3
D: TRBD2

DNA: TGTGCCAGTAGTTCCTCCGGGGGGGATGAGCAGTTCTTC
CDR3: CASSSSGGDEQFF
size: -
J: TRBJ2-1
V: TRBV19
D: TRBD2

DNA: TGCGCCAGCAGCTTGGCCGCCAGGGGTGATGGCTACACCTTC
CDR3: CASSLAARGDGYTF
size: -
J: TRBJ1-2
V: TRBV5-1
D: -

DNA: TGTGCCAGCAGTTTTAGGTGGAGGACCTACGAGCAGTACTTC
CDR3: CASSFRWRTYEQYF
size: -
J: TRBJ2-7
V: TRBV28
D: -

DNA: TGTGCCAGCAGCCAAGGAACGGCTGGAAACACCATATATTTT
CDR3: CASSQGTAGNTIYF
size: -
J: TRBJ1-3
V: TRBV14
D: -

DNA: TGTGCCGCCAGCGCCGGGCAACCAGATACGCAGTATTTT
CDR3: CAASAGQPDTQYF
size: -
J: TRBJ2-3
V: TRBV10-3
D: -

DNA: TGTGCCAGCAGCTCCTCCAGGGTCACAGAGACCCAGTACTTC
CDR3: CASSSSRVTETQYF
size: -
J: TRBJ2-5
V: TRBV11-2
D: -

DNA: TGCGCCAGCAGCGGTGCCGGGGGACACTCCTACGAGCAGTACTTC
CDR3: CASSGAGGHSYEQYF
size: -
J: TRBJ2-7
V: TRBV4-1
D: -

DNA: TGTGCCAGCAGCTTAGGGGAGAACAAAAACATTCAGTACTTC
CDR3: CASSLGENKNIQYF
size: -
J: TRBJ2-4
V: TRBV5-4
D: -

DNA: TGTGCCACCAGCAGAGATTTCGGGTCTAGCGGGACCTACCAAGAGACCCAGTACTTC
CDR3: CATSRDFGSSGTYQETQYF
size: -
J: TRBJ2-5
V: TRBV15
D: TRBD2

DNA: TGTGCCAGCAGGACAGGGGCGGGGGAGCTGTTTTTT
CDR3: CASRTGAGELFF
size: -
J: TRBJ2-2
V: TRBV28
D: TRBD1

DNA: TGTGCCTGTACAAAACCGACCGGGCTTGGGAGGCAGTACTTC
CDR3: CACTKPTGLGRQYF
size: -
J: TRBJ2-7
V: TRBV30
D: -

DNA: TGTGCCAGCAGACTAGCGGGAGATGTTTTTCCCTACGAGCAGTACTTC
CDR3: CASRLAGDVFPYEQYF
size: -
J: TRBJ2-7
V: TRBV27
D: TRBD2

DNA: TGTGCCAGCAGCTCTACTAGCGGGAGGGTTGAGCAGTACTTC
CDR3: CASSSTSGRVEQYF
size: -
J: TRBJ2-7
V: TRBV7-6
D: TRBD2

DNA: TGTGCCAGCAGTCCCCCGGGACAGGTGTTTGGCTACACCTTC
CDR3: CASSPPGQVFGYTF
size: -
J: TRBJ1-2
V: TRBV28
D: TRBD1

DNA: TGCGCCAGCAGCCAAGAACCGACAGGGGGCAAAAACTATGGCTACACCTTC
CDR3: CASSQEPTGGKNYGYTF
size: -
J: TRBJ1-2
V: TRBV4-1
D: TRBD1

DNA: TGTGCCAGCAGCCTCCGGGGGGGTTGGAACACCGGGGAGCTGTTTTTT
CDR3: CASSLRGGWNTGELFF
size: -
J: TRBJ2-2
V: TRBV7-2
D: TRBD2

DNA: TGTGCCAGCGCCACATCTCAGTACAATGAGCAGTTCTTC
CDR3: CASATSQYNEQFF
size: -
J: TRBJ2-1
V: TRBV18
D: -

DNA: TGCGCCAGCAGCTTGGATAAGGGGTACCAAGAGACCCAGTACTTC
CDR3: CASSLDKGYQETQYF
size: -
J: TRBJ2-5
V: TRBV5-1
D: -

DNA: TGCGCCAGCTCCCCATTGGGACAGGATAATGAAAAACTGTTTTTT
CDR3: CASSPLGQDNEKLFF
size: -
J: TRBJ1-4
V: TRBV10-2
D: TRBD1

DNA: TGTGCCAGCAGCGGAGCGGGACAGGGCGCCTGGGAGACCCAGTACTTC
CDR3: CASSGAGQGAWETQYF
size: -
J: TRBJ2-5
V: TRBV11-3
D: TRBD1

DNA: TGTGCCAGCAGTTCCCAGGCTAATGAAAAACTGTTTTTT
CDR3: CASSSQANEKLFF
size: -
J: TRBJ1-4
V: TRBV28
D: -

DNA: TGTGCTGGTAGAGAGAGCACAGGGGATAACAAAAACATTCAGTACTTC
CDR3: CAGRESTGDNKNIQYF
size: -
J: TRBJ2-4
V: TRBV12-5
D: TRBD1

DNA: TGTGCCTCCGGGACGGGTGGGTACAATGAGCAGTTCTTC
CDR3: CASGTGGYNEQFF
size: -
J: TRBJ2-1
V: TRBV19
D: -

DNA: TGTGCCAGCTCACCACTTCCACTAGCGGGAGGGGCGAAACAAGAGACCCAGTACTTC
CDR3: CASSPLPLAGGAKQETQYF
size: -
J: TRBJ2-5
V: TRBV18
D: TRBD2

DNA: TGCGCCAGCAGCTTGGGTTCCGACGCGGGCTACACCTTC
CDR3: CASSLGSDAGYTF
size: -
J: TRBJ1-2
V: TRBV5-1
D: -

DNA: TGTGCCAGTAGGAGACCCAACAATGAGCAGTTCTTC
CDR3: CASRRPNNEQFF
size: -
J: TRBJ2-1
V: TRBV19
D: -

DNA: TGTGCCAGCAGCCAGACGGTAGAGCAGTACTTC
CDR3: CASSQTVEQYF
size: -
J: TRBJ2-7
V: TRBV7-8
D: -

DNA: TGTGCCTCCGGGTGGCGGGAGAACACTGAAGCTTTCTTT
CDR3: CASGWRENTEAFF
size: -
J: TRBJ1-1
V: TRBV7-3
D: -

DNA: TGTGCCAGCAGCTTAGACCCAGGGGGCGAGCAGTACTTC
CDR3: CASSLDPGGEQYF
size: -
J: TRBJ2-7
V: TRBV7-9
D: TRBD1

DNA: TGTGCCAGCAGACCACTAGCGAGAGAGACCCAGTACTTC
CDR3: CASRPLARETQYF
size: once
J: TRBJ2-5
V: TRBV6-5
D: TRBD2

DNA: TGTGCCAGCAGCTTAACGGGTAGCGGGAGTGGGACCGGGGAGCTGTTTTTT
CDR3: CASSLTGSGSGTGELFF
size: once
J: TRBJ2-2
V: TRBV7-3
D: TRBD2

DNA: TGTGCCAGCCGGGAGGCTAATGAAAAACTGTTTTTT
CDR3: CASREANEKLFF
size: -
J: TRBJ1-4
V: TRBV6-1
D: -

DNA: TGTGCCATCAGTGGTCTAGCCGGAGATACGCAGTATTTT
CDR3: CAISGLAGDTQYF
size: -
J: TRBJ2-3
V: TRBV10-3
D: -

DNA: TGTGCCAGTTACAGGGTTGGAAACACCATATATTTT
CDR3: CASYRVGNTIYF
size: -
J: TRBJ1-3
V: TRBV5-3
D: -

DNA: TGTGCCTGGAGTGTACAAGGGACCGGGGAGCTGTTTTTT
CDR3: CAWSVQGTGELFF
size: once
J: TRBJ2-2
V: TRBV30
D: -

DNA: TGTGCCAGCAGCCAGGGGGTTATTGGAAACACCATATATTTT
CDR3: CASSQGVIGNTIYF
size: -
J: TRBJ1-3
V: TRBV9
D: TRBD1

DNA: TGTGCCAGCAGCTTCGGGACAGGAGGGTATGGCTACACCTTC
CDR3: CASSFGTGGYGYTF
size: -
J: TRBJ1-2
V: TRBV7-9
D: TRBD1

DNA: TGTGCCATCAGTAGATCGGGCCGTCAGAACACTGAAGCTTTCTTT
CDR3: CAISRSGRQNTEAFF
size: -
J: TRBJ1-1
V: TRBV10-3
D: -

DNA: TGTGCCAGCAGCTACGGGGTCGCCGGGTACGGCACAGATACGCAGTATTTT
CDR3: CASSYGVAGYGTDTQYF
size: -
J: TRBJ2-3
V: TRBV7-2
D: -

DNA: TGTGCCATCAGCATAGGTCTCACCGACTATGGCTACACCTTC
CDR3: CAISIGLTDYGYTF
size: -
J: TRBJ1-2
V: TRBV10-3
D: -

DNA: TGTGCCAGCTCACCCCCCGTTGGGTTCTACGAGCAGTACTTC
CDR3: CASSPPVGFYEQYF
size: once
J: TRBJ2-7
V: TRBV18
D: -

DNA: TGTGCCAGCAGTGACCTAAGCGGGAGGGGCGAGCAGTACTTC
CDR3: CASSDLSGRGEQYF
size: -
J: TRBJ2-7
V: TRBV2
D: TRBD2

DNA: TGTGCCAGCAGCCGCCAGGGTGGGGGGCAGTACTTC
CDR3: CASSRQGGGQYF
size: -
J: TRBJ2-7
V: TRBV11-3
D: -

DNA: TGTGCCAGCAGCTCGGGTAGCGGGAGAATCTACAATGAGCAGTTCTTC
CDR3: CASSSGSGRIYNEQFF
size: -
J: TRBJ2-1
V: TRBV7-2
D: TRBD2

DNA: TGTGCCAGCAGCGGGACTAGCGGGACACTGTTTGCCTACAATGAGCAGTTCTTC
CDR3: CASSGTSGTLFAYNEQFF
size: once
J: TRBJ2-1
V: TRBV27
D: TRBD2

DNA: TGTGCCAGCTCACCACCGGGCAGGGGAGGTCAAGAGACCCAGTACTTC
CDR3: CASSPPGRGGQETQYF
size: -
J: TRBJ2-5
V: TRBV18
D: -

DNA: TGTGCCAGCAGTCTTGCTTATGGGACTGAAGCTTTCTTT
CDR3: CASSLAYGTEAFF
size: -
J: TRBJ1-1
V: TRBV28
D: -

DNA: TGTGCCAGCTCACTCTCAGGGGGGGGCAATCAGCCCCAGCATTTT
CDR3: CASSLSGGGNQPQHF
size: -
J: TRBJ1-5
V: TRBV18
D: TRBD1

DNA: TGTGCCAGCAGCGTAGATGGGGGGACTAGCGGGCGGAAGACCCAGTACTTC
CDR3: CASSVDGGTSGRKTQYF
size: -
J: TRBJ2-5
V: TRBV9
D: TRBD2

DNA: TGTGCCAGCTCCCTAGGGAGAACTGAAGCTTTCTTT
CDR3: CASSLGRTEAFF
size: -
J: TRBJ1-1
V: TRBV18
D: -